This TCR beta chain was captured in a study of a mutant IDH1 vaccine in newly diagnosed glioma. Study-wide context: The treated population exhibited a male proportion of about 60%, a female proportion of approximately 38%, and a mean age of approximately 41 years. Most patients had received both radiotherapy and temozolomide, the prior options being radiotherapy, temozolomide, or both. Scheduled at week 35, visit V12 preceded visit V13, held at week 47.

As for time point: week 35, safety follow-up. Every vaccination contained 300 ug of the mutant IDH1 20-mer peptide and was paired with topical imiquimod. With respect to this clone: Its target is not known.

The repertoire was sequenced with immunoSEQ multiplex PCR; TCRdb's copy has only in-frame clones and lacks some. Here the sample spans 50,000 to 65,000 clones, roughly nine tenths being singletons. Germline V lookup: CDR1 SGDLS, CDR2 YYNGEE. This CDR3 is built from 13 residues. V dropped 0 bases and J dropped 4 bases, with 7 bases sitting between them. The chain joins TRBV9 to TRBJ2-5; D gene uncertain. This TCR derives from a middle-aged man with glioma. Sequencing used PBMCs, obtained from a glioma patient whose treatment included an IDH1 peptide vaccine. CDR3 bases: TGTGCCAGCAGCGTAGTCCCAGCAGAGACCCAGTACTTC. Amino acid sequence: CASSVVPAETQYF.